This T cell receptor beta chain was found in a study of T-cell reconstitution after alpha-beta-depleted transplantation in children. There are 14 residues in the CDR3. Per germline, CDR1 KGHSH and CDR2 LQKENI. V was trimmed by 2 bases and J by 8 bases, leaving 15 bases between them. Study-level findings and limits: Certain patients had high TCRbeta diversity at day 60, and it came from recipient T cells and thymic progenitors that survived. The origin of alpha-beta T cells about two months after transplant was reportedly several hundred expanded graft clones. The authors attributed T-cell counts and diversity one year after transplant mostly to newly produced T cells.

Preparation of the TCRbeta library involved a method that used unique molecular identifiers. MiXCR, applied by TCRdb to the PCR reads, yields one record per CDR3 protein. The table lists 550,000 to 600,000 distinct CDR3 sequences, approximately 22% of them singletons. To note about this clonotype: Its antigen remains unidentified.

The rearrangement uses TRBV18 and TRBJ1-2, with D perhaps matching TRBD1 (5 bases). Sequencing used PBMCs, mostly from graft donor cells, obtained 360 days after TCRalphabeta/CD19-depleted stem cell transplant. The TCR sequence derives from a boy younger than two who had a stem cell transplant for acute myeloid leukemia, so the T cells may come from the graft donor. CDR3 bases: TGTGCCAGCTCACCATCGGGACGGCCCGAGGGCTACACCTTC. It is translated as CASSPSGRPEGYTF.